Listed below are T cell receptor beta chains from one sample, sequenced in a study of CD4 T cells in relation to SARS-CoV-2 and coronaviruses. Antigen specificity for these receptors is unknown. Clones were read by immunoSEQ multiplex PCR, and TCRdb kept only the in-frame ones, dropping some. The repertoire consists of about 43,000 clones, with over 75% occurring once and the leading ten covering more than 1.3%. The sample was naive CD4+ T cells from PBMCs, cultured in vitro. The receptors originated from an adult with COVID-19. The CDR3 runs from the conserved cysteine through the conserved F or W. The D gene is left open where the match is weak. A clone size is listed for some rows: how often the clone was seen (once, few, many), or a class if it is expanded.

abundance	len	v_gene	d_gene	j_gene	CDR3aa	CDR3nt
-	15	TRBV7-6	TRBD2	TRBJ2-1	CASSLASGRADEQFF	TGTGCCAGCAGCTTAGCTAGCGGGAGGGCTGATGAGCAGTTCTTC
few	12	TRBV5-4	-	TRBJ2-5	CAAFTREETQYF	TGTGCCGCTTTCACCCGGGAAGAGACCCAGTACTTC
-	13	TRBV28	-	TRBJ1-2	CASSSQTGSGYTF	TGTGCCAGCAGTTCGCAGACGGGATCCGGCTACACCTTC
-	13	TRBV5-4	TRBD1	TRBJ2-1	CASGTGAYNEQFF	TGTGCCAGCGGGACAGGGGCCTACAATGAGCAGTTCTTC
-	15	TRBV28	TRBD1	TRBJ2-5	CASSPIGTEKETQYF	TGTGCCAGCAGTCCGATAGGGACAGAGAAAGAGACCCAGTACTTC
once	14	TRBV6-5	-	TRBJ1-4	CASSRGLGNEKLFF	TGTGCCAGCAGTCGGGGTCTGGGTAATGAAAAACTGTTTTTT
-	12	TRBV3-1/TRBV3-2	-	TRBJ1-1	CASSRFPTEAFF	TGTGCCAGCAGTCGGTTCCCTACTGAAGCTTTCTTT
-	20	TRBV19	TRBD1	TRBJ2-7	CAGTGTGGRGRERETHEQYF	TGTGCCGGTACCGGGACAGGGGGTCGGGGTAGGGAGCGGGAGACCCACGAGCAGTACTTC
-	16	TRBV10-3	-	TRBJ2-4	CAISDRTTGDKNIQYF	TGTGCCATCAGTGATCGGACGACGGGGGATAAAAACATTCAGTACTTC
-	14	TRBV2	TRBD2	TRBJ2-1	CASISSGSFIEQFF	TGTGCCAGCATATCTAGCGGGAGTTTCATTGAGCAGTTCTTC
-	17	TRBV28	TRBD1	TRBJ2-7	CASSTWDRLQAHYEQYF	TGTGCCAGCAGTACCTGGGACAGGCTACAGGCACACTACGAGCAGTACTTC
-	17	TRBV28	-	TRBJ1-5	CASSLLHLRQSNQPQHF	TGTGCCAGCAGTTTACTCCACTTACGACAGAGCAATCAGCCCCAGCATTTT
-	13	TRBV6-5	TRBD1	TRBJ2-7	CASSTDRGREQYF	TGTGCCAGCAGTACGGACAGGGGGCGCGAGCAGTACTTC
-	15	TRBV2	-	TRBJ2-3	CASSDANLGPDTQYF	TGTGCCAGCAGTGACGCCAACCTAGGGCCAGATACGCAGTATTTT
-	17	TRBV5-4	TRBD2	TRBJ2-3	CASSSIGLAGGPDTQYF	TGTGCCAGCAGCTCCATAGGACTAGCGGGAGGGCCAGATACGCAGTATTTT
-	14	TRBV19	TRBD1	TRBJ1-1	CASSRTGVNTEAFF	TGTGCCAGTAGTAGGACAGGGGTGAACACTGAAGCTTTCTTT
-	14	TRBV9	-	TRBJ2-6	CASSAGSGANVLTF	TGTGCCAGCAGCGCAGGGTCTGGGGCCAACGTCCTGACTTTC
-	14	TRBV18	-	TRBJ2-3	CASSPGEDPDTQYF	TGTGCCAGCTCACCGGGAGAAGACCCAGATACGCAGTATTTT
-	17	TRBV7-2	-	TRBJ2-1	CASSYNRDFDVYNEQFF	TGTGCCAGCAGCTATAATAGGGACTTCGACGTTTACAATGAGCAGTTCTTC
few	13	TRBV18	-	TRBJ2-5	CASSPGSQETQYF	TGTGCCAGCTCACCAGGCAGCCAAGAGACCCAGTACTTC
-	13	TRBV28	-	TRBJ1-2	CASSLSTGYGYTF	TGTGCCAGCAGTTTATCAACAGGCTATGGCTACACCTTC
-	13	TRBV29-1	TRBD1	TRBJ1-1	CSVSGQGQPEAFF	TGCAGCGTTTCTGGACAGGGACAACCAGAAGCTTTCTTT
-	13	TRBV7-2	-	TRBJ1-2	CASSSTGNWRYTF	TGTGCCAGCAGCTCGACGGGGAATTGGCGCTACACCTTC
once	18	TRBV28	TRBD2	TRBJ2-3	CASTATSGSHGDTDTQYF	TGTGCCAGCACCGCGACTAGCGGGAGCCACGGGGACACAGATACGCAGTATTTT
-	16	TRBV5-4	-	TRBJ1-1	CASSPRSEGLSTEAFF	TGTGCCAGCAGCCCCAGGTCGGAAGGGTTGAGCACTGAAGCTTTCTTT
-	14	TRBV10-3	-	TRBJ2-7	CAISERGYPYEQYF	TGTGCCATCAGTGAGCGCGGCTACCCCTACGAGCAGTACTTC
-	15	TRBV28	TRBD1	TRBJ1-2	CASSLRGQGDRGYTF	TGTGCCAGCAGTTTAAGGGGACAGGGGGATCGTGGCTACACCTTC
-	14	TRBV5-4	-	TRBJ2-3	CASSLVGEVDTQYF	TGTGCCAGCAGCTTGGTAGGGGAAGTAGATACGCAGTATTTT
-	12	TRBV6-6	-	TRBJ1-1	CASSLKKTEAFF	TGTGCCAGCAGCCTTAAAAAAACTGAAGCTTTCTTT
-	14	TRBV6-6	-	TRBJ2-7	CASSYGLDSYEQYF	TGTGCCAGCAGTTACGGGCTAGACTCCTACGAGCAGTACTTC
-	14	TRBV3-1/TRBV3-2	-	TRBJ2-7	CASSQDGRTYEQYF	TGTGCCAGCAGCCAAGATGGTCGAACCTACGAGCAGTACTTC
-	18	TRBV11-2	TRBD2	TRBJ2-3	CASRLPGTSVESTDTQYF	TGTGCCAGCAGGTTGCCGGGGACTAGCGTGGAAAGCACAGATACGCAGTATTTT
-	11	TRBV5-6	TRBD2	TRBJ2-7	CASSWGGEQYF	TGTGCCAGCAGCTGGGGGGGCGAGCAGTACTTC
-	15	TRBV5-4	TRBD1	TRBJ2-7	CASRKQRDSSYEQYF	TGTGCCAGCAGAAAACAACGGGACAGCTCCTACGAGCAGTACTTC
-	15	TRBV19	-	TRBJ2-7	CASSIGVGSSYEQYF	TGTGCCAGTAGTATTGGGGTGGGAAGCTCCTACGAGCAGTACTTC
-	16	TRBV15	TRBD2	TRBJ2-1	CATSEGGLAAYNEQFF	TGTGCCACCAGCGAGGGGGGACTAGCGGCCTACAATGAGCAGTTCTTC
few	16	TRBV7-9	TRBD2	TRBJ2-3	CASSPMRGFSTDTQYF	TGTGCCAGCAGCCCGATGCGGGGGTTTAGCACAGATACGCAGTATTTT
few	15	TRBV18	-	TRBJ2-3	CASSPGPATLDTQYF	TGTGCCAGCTCACCGGGACCAGCCACATTAGATACGCAGTATTTT
-	13	TRBV3-1/TRBV3-2	-	TRBJ2-7	CASSQIEAGEQYF	TGTGCCAGCAGCCAAATCGAAGCGGGCGAGCAGTACTTC
few	19	TRBV29-1	TRBD1	TRBJ2-3	CSVPGQGLAELSSTDTQYF	TGCAGCGTTCCGGGACAGGGGCTAGCGGAGCTAAGCAGCACAGATACGCAGTATTTT
-	20	TRBV27	-	TRBJ1-2	CASSLSLRTLKAPQSYGYTF	TGTGCCAGCAGTTTATCGTTAAGAACCCTAAAGGCCCCGCAGTCTTATGGCTACACCTTC
-	15	TRBV4-2	TRBD1	TRBJ2-1	CASSQGTGTYNEQFF	TGTGCCAGCAGCCAAGGGACAGGGACCTACAATGAGCAGTTCTTC
once	10	TRBV27	-	TRBJ2-5	CRAIVETQYF	TGCCGCGCAATCGTAGAGACCCAGTACTTC
-	14	TRBV19	TRBD1	TRBJ2-1	CASSGDRLYNEQFF	TGTGCCAGTAGTGGGGACAGGCTCTACAATGAGCAGTTCTTC
-	13	TRBV4-3	-	TRBJ1-5	CASSQDFGQPQHF	TGCGCCAGCAGCCAAGATTTCGGCCAGCCCCAGCATTTT
-	15	TRBV28	TRBD1	TRBJ2-5	CASTTPEGTAETQYF	TGTGCCAGCACTACCCCTGAAGGGACAGCAGAGACCCAGTACTTC
-	15	TRBV9	TRBD1	TRBJ2-3	CASSVVDRGADTQYF	TGTGCCAGCAGCGTAGTCGACAGGGGAGCAGATACGCAGTATTTT
-	17	TRBV19	TRBD2	TRBJ2-1	CASSLAASGSYYNEQFF	TGTGCCAGTAGTCTCGCCGCTAGCGGGAGTTACTACAATGAGCAGTTCTTC